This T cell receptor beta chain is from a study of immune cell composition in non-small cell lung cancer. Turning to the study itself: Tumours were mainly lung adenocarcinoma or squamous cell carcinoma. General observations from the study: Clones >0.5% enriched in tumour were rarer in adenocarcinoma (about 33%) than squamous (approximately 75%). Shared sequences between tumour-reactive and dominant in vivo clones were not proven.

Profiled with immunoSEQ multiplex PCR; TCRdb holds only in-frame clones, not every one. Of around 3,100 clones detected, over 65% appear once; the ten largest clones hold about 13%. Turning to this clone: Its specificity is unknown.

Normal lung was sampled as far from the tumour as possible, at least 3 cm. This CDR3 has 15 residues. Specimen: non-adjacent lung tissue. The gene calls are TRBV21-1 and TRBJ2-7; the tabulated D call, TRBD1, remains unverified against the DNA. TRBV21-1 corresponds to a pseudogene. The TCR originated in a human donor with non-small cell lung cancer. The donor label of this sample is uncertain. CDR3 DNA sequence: TGTGCCAGCAGCAAGGTAGAGGGGGAGAGGTACGAGCAGTACTTC. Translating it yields CASSKVEGERYEQYF.